This T cell receptor (beta chain) was captured by sequencing in a study of Graves' ophthalmopathy and Graves' hyperthyroidism. This clonotype was picked up many times. RNA transcripts were the source from which TCR beta CDR3 regions were amplified. First-round RT-PCR with HTBI primers preceded a second-round multiplex PCR. Using its own MiXCR run on the multiplex PCR reads, TCRdb lists one record per CDR3 protein. The sample includes hundreds of thousands of distinct CDR3 sequences, over 20% of them seen just once. The CDR3 contains 17 residues. V gave up 2 bases and J gave up 1 base, with 15 bases separating them. Germline V gene lookup returns CDR1 MNHEY and CDR2 SVGEGT.

The chain combines TRBV6-2 or TRBV6-3 with TRBJ1-5, with a tentative D call TRBD1 (5 bases). This receptor was taken from a young woman with stable Graves' hyperthyroidism. Some clones in this sample may be carry-over from other donors' samples. Sequencing was done on a sample of peripheral blood. CDR3 protein: CASSYPRPGPSNQPQHF. The CDR3 DNA reads TGTGCCAGCAGTTACCCCCGACCGGGACCGAGCAATCAGCCCCAGCATTTT.